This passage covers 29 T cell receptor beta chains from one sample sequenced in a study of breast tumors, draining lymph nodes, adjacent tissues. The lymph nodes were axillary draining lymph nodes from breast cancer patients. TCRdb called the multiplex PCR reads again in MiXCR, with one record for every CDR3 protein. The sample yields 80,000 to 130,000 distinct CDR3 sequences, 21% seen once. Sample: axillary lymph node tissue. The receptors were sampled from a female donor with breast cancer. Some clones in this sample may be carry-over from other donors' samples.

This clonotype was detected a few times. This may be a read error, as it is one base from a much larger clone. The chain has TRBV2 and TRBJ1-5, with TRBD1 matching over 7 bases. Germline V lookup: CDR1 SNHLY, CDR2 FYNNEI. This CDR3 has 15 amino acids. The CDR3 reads CASSERTGDNPPQHF. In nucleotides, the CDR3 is TGTGCCAGCAGTGAAAGGACAGGCGACAATCCGCCCCAGCATTTT. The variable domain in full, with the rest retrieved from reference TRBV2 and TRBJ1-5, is EPEVTQTPSHQVTQMGQEVILRCVPISNHLYFYWYRQILGQKVEFLVSFYNNEISEKSEIFDDQFSVERPDGSNFTLKIRSTKLEDSAMYFCASSERTGDNPPQHFGDGTRLSIL.

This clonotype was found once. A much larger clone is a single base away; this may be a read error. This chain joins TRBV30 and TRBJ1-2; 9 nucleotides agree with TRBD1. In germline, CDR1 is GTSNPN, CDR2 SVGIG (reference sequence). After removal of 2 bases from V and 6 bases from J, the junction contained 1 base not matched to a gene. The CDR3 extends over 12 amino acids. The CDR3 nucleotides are TGTGCCTGGAGTTGGACAGGGGATGGCTACACCTTC. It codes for CAWSWTGDGYTF.

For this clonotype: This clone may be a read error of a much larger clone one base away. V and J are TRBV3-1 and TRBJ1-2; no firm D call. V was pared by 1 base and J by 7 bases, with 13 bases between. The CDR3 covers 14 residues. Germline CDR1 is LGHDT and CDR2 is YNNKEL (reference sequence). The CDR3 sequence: CASSQGLGLFGYTF. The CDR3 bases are TGTGCCAGCAGCCAAGGTCTAGGCCTCTTTGGCTACACCTTC.

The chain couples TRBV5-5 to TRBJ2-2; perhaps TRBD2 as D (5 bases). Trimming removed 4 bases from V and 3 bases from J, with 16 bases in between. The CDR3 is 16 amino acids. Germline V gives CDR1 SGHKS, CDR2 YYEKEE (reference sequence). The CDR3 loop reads CASSPGRARDTGELFF. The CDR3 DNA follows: TGTGCCAGCAGCCCCGGGCGGGCTCGGGACACCGGGGAGCTGTTTTTT. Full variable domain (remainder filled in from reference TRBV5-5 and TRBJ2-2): DAGVTQSPTHLIKTRGQQVTLRCSPISGHKSVSWYQQVLGQGPQFIFQYYEKEERGRGNFPDRFSARQFPNYSSELNVNALLLGDSALYLCASSPGRARDTGELFFGEGSRLTVL.

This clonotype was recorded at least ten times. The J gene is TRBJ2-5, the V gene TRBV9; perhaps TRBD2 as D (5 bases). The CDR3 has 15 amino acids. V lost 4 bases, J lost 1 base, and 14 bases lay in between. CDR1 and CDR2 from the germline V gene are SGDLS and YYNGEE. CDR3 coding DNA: TGTGCCAGCAGCCCAAGAGGAGAGGGCCAAGAGACCCAGTACTTC. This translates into CASSPRGEGQETQYF.

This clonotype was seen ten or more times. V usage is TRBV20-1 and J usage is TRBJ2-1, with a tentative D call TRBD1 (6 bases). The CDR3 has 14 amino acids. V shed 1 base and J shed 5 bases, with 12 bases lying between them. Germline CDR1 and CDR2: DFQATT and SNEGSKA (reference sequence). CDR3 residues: CSARVPGHNNEQFF. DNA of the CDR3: TGCAGTGCTAGAGTCCCGGGACATAACAATGAGCAGTTCTTC.

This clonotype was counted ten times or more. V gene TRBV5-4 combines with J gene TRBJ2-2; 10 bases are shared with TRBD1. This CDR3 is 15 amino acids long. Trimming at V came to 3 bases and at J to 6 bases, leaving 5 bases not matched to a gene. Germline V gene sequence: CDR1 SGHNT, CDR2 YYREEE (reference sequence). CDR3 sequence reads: CASSSRTGGAGELFF. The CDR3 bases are TGTGCCAGCAGCTCTCGGACAGGGGGAGCCGGGGAGCTGTTTTTT.

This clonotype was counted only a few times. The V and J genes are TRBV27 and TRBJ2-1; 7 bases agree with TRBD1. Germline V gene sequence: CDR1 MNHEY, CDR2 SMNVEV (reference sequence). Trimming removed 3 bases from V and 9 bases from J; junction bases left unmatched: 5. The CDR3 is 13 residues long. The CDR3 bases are TGTGCCAGCAGTTTGACACAGGGGACTGAGCAGTTCTTC. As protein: CASSLTQGTEQFF.

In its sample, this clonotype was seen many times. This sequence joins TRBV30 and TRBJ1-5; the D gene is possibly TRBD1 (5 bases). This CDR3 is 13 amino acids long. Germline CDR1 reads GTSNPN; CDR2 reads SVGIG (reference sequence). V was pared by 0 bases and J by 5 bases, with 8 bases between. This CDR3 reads CAWSVRDDQPQHF. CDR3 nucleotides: TGTGCCTGGAGTGTACGGGACGATCAGCCCCAGCATTTT.

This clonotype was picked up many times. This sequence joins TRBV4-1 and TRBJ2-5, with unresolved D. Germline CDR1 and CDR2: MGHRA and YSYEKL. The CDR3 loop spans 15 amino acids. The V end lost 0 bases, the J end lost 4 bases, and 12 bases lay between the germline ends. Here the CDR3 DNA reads TGCGCCAGCAGCCAAGATCGGGCTAGATCAGAGACCCAGTACTTC. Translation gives CASSQDRARSETQYF.

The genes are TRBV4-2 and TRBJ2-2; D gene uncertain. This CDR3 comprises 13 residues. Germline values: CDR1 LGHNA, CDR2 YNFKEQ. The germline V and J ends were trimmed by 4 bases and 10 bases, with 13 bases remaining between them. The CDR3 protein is CASSLEPSVELFF. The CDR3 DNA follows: TGTGCCAGCAGCCTTGAACCGTCCGTGGAGCTGTTTTTT.

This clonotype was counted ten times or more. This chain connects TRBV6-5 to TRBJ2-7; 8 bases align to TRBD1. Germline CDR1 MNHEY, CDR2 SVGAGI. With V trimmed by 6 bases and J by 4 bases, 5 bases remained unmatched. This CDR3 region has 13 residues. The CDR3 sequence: CASSNYRGYEQYF. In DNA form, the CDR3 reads TGTGCCAGCAGCAATTACAGGGGGTACGAGCAGTACTTC.

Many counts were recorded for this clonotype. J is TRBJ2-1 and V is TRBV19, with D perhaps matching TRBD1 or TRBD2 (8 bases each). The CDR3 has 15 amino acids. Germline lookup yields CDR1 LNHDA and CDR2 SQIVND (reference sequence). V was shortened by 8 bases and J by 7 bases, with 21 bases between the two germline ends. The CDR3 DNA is TGTGCCAGTGCGGTAGCGGGACAGGAGGCTAATGAGCAGTTCTTC. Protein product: CASAVAGQEANEQFF.

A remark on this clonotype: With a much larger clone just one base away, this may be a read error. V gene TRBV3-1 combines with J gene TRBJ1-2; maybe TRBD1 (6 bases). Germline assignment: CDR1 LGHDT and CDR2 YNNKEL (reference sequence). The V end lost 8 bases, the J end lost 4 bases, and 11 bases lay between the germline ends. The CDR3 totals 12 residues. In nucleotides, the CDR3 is TGTGCCAGCGGCACAGGGTTCTATGGCTACACCTTC. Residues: CASGTGFYGYTF.

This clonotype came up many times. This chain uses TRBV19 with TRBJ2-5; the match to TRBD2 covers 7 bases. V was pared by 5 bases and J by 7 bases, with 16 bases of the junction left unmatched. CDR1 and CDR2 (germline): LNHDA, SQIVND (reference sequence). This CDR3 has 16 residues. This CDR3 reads CASSGWGEGAPVTQYF. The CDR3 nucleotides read TGTGCCAGTAGTGGCTGGGGGGAGGGAGCCCCAGTGACCCAGTACTTC.

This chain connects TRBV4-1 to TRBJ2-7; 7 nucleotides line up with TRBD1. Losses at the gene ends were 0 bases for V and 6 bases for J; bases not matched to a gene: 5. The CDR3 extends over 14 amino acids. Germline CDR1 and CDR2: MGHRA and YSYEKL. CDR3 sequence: CASSQEPGGIEQYF. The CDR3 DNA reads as TGCGCCAGCAGCCAAGAACCAGGGGGAATCGAGCAGTACTTC.

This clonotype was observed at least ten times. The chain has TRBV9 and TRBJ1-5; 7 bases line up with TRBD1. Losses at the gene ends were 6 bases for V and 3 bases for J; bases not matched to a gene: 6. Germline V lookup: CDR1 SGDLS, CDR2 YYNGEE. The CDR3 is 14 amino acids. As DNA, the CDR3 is TGTGCCAGCAATCGCGGGACAGTCAATCAGCCCCAGCATTTT. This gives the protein CASNRGTVNQPQHF.

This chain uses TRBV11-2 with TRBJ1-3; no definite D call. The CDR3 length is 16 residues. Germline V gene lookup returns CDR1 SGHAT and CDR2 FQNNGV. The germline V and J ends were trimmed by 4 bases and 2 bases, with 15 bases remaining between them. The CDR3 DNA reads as TGTGCCAGCAGCTCGGGGTACGAGACCCCTGGAAACACCATATATTTT. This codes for CASSSGYETPGNTIYF. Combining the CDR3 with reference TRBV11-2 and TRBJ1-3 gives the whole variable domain EAGVAQSPRYKIIEKRQSVAFWCNPISGHATLYWYQQILGQGPKLLIQFQNNGVVDDSQLPKDRFSAERLKGVDSTLKIQPAKLEDSAVYLCASSSGYETPGNTIYFGEGSWLTVV.

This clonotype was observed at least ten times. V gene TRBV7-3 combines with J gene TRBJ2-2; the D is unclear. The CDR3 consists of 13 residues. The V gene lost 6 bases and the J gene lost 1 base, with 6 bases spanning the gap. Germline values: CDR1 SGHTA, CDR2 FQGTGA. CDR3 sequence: CASRAGNTGELFF. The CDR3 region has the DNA TGTGCCAGCAGGGCAGGGAACACCGGGGAGCTGTTTTTT.

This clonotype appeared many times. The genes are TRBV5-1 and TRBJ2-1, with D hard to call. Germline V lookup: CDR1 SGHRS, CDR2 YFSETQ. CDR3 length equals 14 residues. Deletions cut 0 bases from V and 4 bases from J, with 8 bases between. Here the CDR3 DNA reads TGCGCCAGCAGCTTGGGTGCGGAGTACAATGAGCAGTTCTTC. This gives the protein CASSLGAEYNEQFF.

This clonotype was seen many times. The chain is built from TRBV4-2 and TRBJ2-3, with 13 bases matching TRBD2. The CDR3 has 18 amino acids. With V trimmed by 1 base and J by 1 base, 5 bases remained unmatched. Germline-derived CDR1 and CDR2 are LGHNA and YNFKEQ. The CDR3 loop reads CASSQGTSGRWGTDTQYF. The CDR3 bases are TGTGCCAGCAGCCAAGGGACTAGCGGGAGATGGGGCACAGATACGCAGTATTTT.

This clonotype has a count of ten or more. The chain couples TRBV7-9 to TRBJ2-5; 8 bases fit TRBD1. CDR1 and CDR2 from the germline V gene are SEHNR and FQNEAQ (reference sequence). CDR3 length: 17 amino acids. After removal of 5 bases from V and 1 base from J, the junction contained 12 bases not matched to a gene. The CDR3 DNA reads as TGTGCCAGCAGCCCAGGGGCCAGGGGGCGTCTCCAAGAGACCCAGTACTTC. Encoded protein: CASSPGARGRLQETQYF.

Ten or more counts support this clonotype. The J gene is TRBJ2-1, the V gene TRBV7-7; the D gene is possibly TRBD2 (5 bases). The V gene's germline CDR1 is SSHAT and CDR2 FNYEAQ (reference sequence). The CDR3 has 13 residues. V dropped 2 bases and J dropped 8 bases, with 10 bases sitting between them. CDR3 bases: TGTGCCAGCAGCTTATTAGGAGGCGATGAGCAGTTCTTC. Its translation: CASSLLGGDEQFF.

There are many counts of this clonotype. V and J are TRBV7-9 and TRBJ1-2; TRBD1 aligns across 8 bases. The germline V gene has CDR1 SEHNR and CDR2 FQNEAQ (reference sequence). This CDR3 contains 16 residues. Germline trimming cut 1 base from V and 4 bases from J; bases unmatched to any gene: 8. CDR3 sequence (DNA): TGTGCCAGCAGCTTAGTGGCGGCAGGGGGCATCTATGGCTACACCTTC. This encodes CASSLVAAGGIYGYTF. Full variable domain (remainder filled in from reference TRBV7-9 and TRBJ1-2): DTGVSQNPRHKITKRGQNVTFRCDPISEHNRLYWYRQTLGQGPEFLTYFQNEAQLEKSRLLSDRFSAERPKGSFSTLEIQRTEQGDSAMYLCASSLVAAGGIYGYTFGSGTRLTVV.

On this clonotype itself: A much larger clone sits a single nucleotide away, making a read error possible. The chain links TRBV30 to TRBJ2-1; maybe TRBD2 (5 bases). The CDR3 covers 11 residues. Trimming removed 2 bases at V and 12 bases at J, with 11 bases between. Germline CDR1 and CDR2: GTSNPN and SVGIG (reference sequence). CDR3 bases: TGTGCCTGGAGTTATGGGCGGGTGCAGTTCTTC. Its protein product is CAWSYGRVQFF.

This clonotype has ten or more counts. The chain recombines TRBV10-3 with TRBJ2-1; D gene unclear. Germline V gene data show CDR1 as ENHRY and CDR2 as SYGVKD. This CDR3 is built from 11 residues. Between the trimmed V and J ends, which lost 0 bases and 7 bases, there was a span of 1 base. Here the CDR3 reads CAISESNEQFF. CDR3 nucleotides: TGTGCCATCAGTGAGTCGAATGAGCAGTTCTTC.

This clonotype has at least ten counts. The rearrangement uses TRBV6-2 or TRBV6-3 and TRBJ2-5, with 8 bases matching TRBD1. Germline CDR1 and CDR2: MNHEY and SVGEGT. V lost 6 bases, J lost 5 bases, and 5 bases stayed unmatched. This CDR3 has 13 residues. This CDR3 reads CASRKTGDETQYF. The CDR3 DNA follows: TGTGCCAGCAGGAAGACAGGGGACGAGACCCAGTACTTC.

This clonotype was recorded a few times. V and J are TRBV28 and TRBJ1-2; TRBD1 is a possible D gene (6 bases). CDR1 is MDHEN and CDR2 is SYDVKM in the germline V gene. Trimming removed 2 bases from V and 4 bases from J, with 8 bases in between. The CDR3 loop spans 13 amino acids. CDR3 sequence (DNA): TGTGCCAGCAGTTTACAGGGGCCCTATGGCTACACCTTC. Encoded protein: CASSLQGPYGYTF.

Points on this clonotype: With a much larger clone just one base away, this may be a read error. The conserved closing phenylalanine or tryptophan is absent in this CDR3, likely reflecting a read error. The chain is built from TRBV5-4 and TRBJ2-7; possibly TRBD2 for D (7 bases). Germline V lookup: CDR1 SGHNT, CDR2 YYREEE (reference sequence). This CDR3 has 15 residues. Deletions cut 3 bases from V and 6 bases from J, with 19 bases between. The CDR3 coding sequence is TGTGCCAGCAGCTGGGGGGGACCGGGGGCTGGCGAGCAGTACCTC. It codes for CASSWGGPGAGEQYL.